What follows are 15 T cell receptor beta chains derived from one specimen sequenced in a study of blood T cells in healthy people across ages. Primers used in a second PCR of about 7 to 12 cycles were a sample-barcoded 5' primer and a J-beta primer mix. TCRdb called the 5' RACE reads again in MiXCR, with one record for every CDR3 protein. The sample lists over 550,000 distinct CDR3 sequences, roughly 30% occurring once. The material sequenced was blood. The receptors stem from a woman of 80 years or more in good health.

The chain couples TRBV11-1 to TRBJ2-6; a possible D gene is TRBD1 (6 bases). CDR1 SGHAT and CDR2 FQDESV come from the germline V gene (reference sequence). The CDR3 consists of 16 residues. Deletions cut 4 bases from V and 3 bases from J, with 13 bases between. The CDR3 nucleotides are TGTGCCAGCAGCTCGACTACAGGGAATGGGGCCAACGTCCTGACTTTC. The encoded protein is CASSSTTGNGANVLTF.

The rearrangement links TRBV3-1 to TRBJ2-5; TRBD2 is a possible D gene (6 bases). V shed 0 bases and J shed 1 base, with 12 bases lying between them. The germline V gene encodes CDR1 LGHDT and CDR2 YNNKEL (reference sequence). This CDR3 has 16 residues. This CDR3 reads CASSQEELAPQETQYF. DNA for the CDR3: TGTGCCAGCAGCCAAGAAGAACTAGCTCCCCAAGAGACCCAGTACTTC.

The rearrangement joins TRBV6-6 to TRBJ2-6; D remains unclear. Germline-derived CDR1 and CDR2 are MNHNY and SVGAGI (reference sequence). The V and J ends lost 6 bases and 0 bases respectively, with 9 bases between them. This CDR3 spans 15 amino acids. The CDR3, as DNA: TGTGCCAGCAGCTGTGGATCCTCTGGGGCCAACGTCCTGACTTTC. This sequence encodes CASSCGSSGANVLTF.

CDR3 in amino acids: CASSCGRGTQLFLYF. The CDR3 region has the DNA TGTGCCAGCAGTTGTGGAAGGGGGACCCAACTTTTTCTGTACTTC. The J gene is TRBJ2-7, the V gene TRBV6-5, with D maybe TRBD1 (6 bases). The V end lost 4 bases, the J end lost 12 bases, and 25 bases lay between the germline ends. CDR1 and CDR2 from the germline V gene are MNHEY and SVGAGI. This CDR3 region has 15 residues.

This clonotype was detected only a few times. A much larger clone lies one base from this, so it may be a read error. The genes are TRBV5-1 and TRBJ2-5; possibly TRBD1 for D (6 bases). Trimming pared 0 bases from V and 7 bases from J, leaving 16 bases between. CDR1 and CDR2 (germline): SGHRS, YFSETQ. CDR3 size: 15 residues. This CDR3 is CASSLEQGITGTQYF. CDR3 DNA: TGCGCCAGCAGCTTGGAGCAGGGGATTACGGGGACCCAGTACTTC.

The chain recombines TRBV2 with TRBJ2-7; 7 positions agree with TRBD2. Germline V gene data show CDR1 as SNHLY and CDR2 as FYNNEI. V trimming: 6 bases; J trimming: 4 bases; junction bases outside the gene matches: 6. This CDR3 spans 13 amino acids. The CDR3 region is CASSGEGRYEQYF. CDR3 coding DNA: TGTGCCAGCAGCGGGGAGGGTAGGTACGAGCAGTACTTC.

Details on this clonotype: Being one base from a much bigger clone, this may be a read error. The rearrangement uses TRBV20-1 and TRBJ2-5, with D possibly matching TRBD2 (5 bases). V was clipped by 6 bases and J by 11 bases, with 19 bases between them. The CDR3 contains 12 residues. Germline loops: CDR1 DFQATT, CDR2 SNEGSKA (reference sequence). CDR3 loop: CSAIPGRDEQYF. CDR3 bases: TGCAGTGCCATTCCGGGGAGAGATGAGCAGTACTTC.

This clonotype was recorded many times. This chain joins TRBV7-2 and TRBJ2-1, with 11 positions matching TRBD2. Germline lookup yields CDR1 SGHTA and CDR2 FQGNSA. The CDR3 is 17 amino acids. The V segment lost 5 bases and the J segment 6 bases; nucleotides outside the gene matches: 12. The CDR3 DNA sequence: TGTGCCAGCAGCCCACAGGTAGCGGGGGGGCCGGGCAATGAGCAGTTCTTC. Encoded protein: CASSPQVAGGPGNEQFF.

The genes are TRBV5-1 and TRBJ2-3, with TRBD2 matching over 10 bases. Germline trimming cut 0 bases from V and 14 bases from J; bases unmatched to any gene: 12. The germline V gene has CDR1 SGHRS and CDR2 YFSETQ. The CDR3 spans 15 residues. DNA for the CDR3: TGCGCCAGCAGCTTGGGGACTAGCGGTTTACAGAAGGGGTATTTT. Amino acid sequence: CASSLGTSGLQKGYF.

This clonotype has a count of ten or more. The chain has TRBV11-1 and TRBJ2-3; TRBD2 aligns across 10 bases. The length of the CDR3 is 14 residues. Losses at the gene ends were 7 bases for V and 6 bases for J; bases not matched to a gene: 7. Germline lookup yields CDR1 SGHAT and CDR2 FQDESV (reference sequence). The CDR3, as DNA: TGTGCCAGCACCACTAGCGGGGCTGGGGATACGCAGTATTTT. Translated, it gives CASTTSGAGDTQYF.

The V call is TRBV10-3, the J call TRBJ1-4, with a possible D match to TRBD1 (5 bases). V shed 3 bases and J shed 5 bases, with 10 bases lying between them. The germline gives CDR1 ENHRY, CDR2 SYGVKD. CDR3 size: 14 residues. DNA of the CDR3: TGTGCCATCAGTGAAAAGGGGAGGAATGAAAAACTGTTTTTT. This encodes CAISEKGRNEKLFF.

This clonotype was found many times. V and J are TRBV7-9 and TRBJ2-3; 7 bases fit TRBD1. This CDR3 is 15 amino acids long. CDR1 is SEHNR, CDR2 FQNEAQ, per germline (reference sequence). With 6 bases clipped from V and 5 bases from J, the junction kept 11 bases outside the gene matches. CDR3 region: CASSRQGQVKDTQYF. The CDR3 DNA follows: TGTGCCAGCAGTCGTCAAGGACAGGTGAAAGATACGCAGTATTTT. Full variable domain (rest looked up from reference TRBV7-9 and TRBJ2-3): DTGVSQNPRHKITKRGQNVTFRCDPISEHNRLYWYRQTLGQGPEFLTYFQNEAQLEKSRLLSDRFSAERPKGSFSTLEIQRTEQGDSAMYLCASSRQGQVKDTQYFGPGTRLTVL.

This clonotype was detected a few times. This chain links TRBV15 with TRBJ1-5; 9 positions agree with TRBD1. The CDR3 runs 17 residues. V shed 3 bases, J shed 4 bases, and the junction held 10 bases outside the gene matches. CDR1 LNHNV and CDR2 YYDKDF come from the germline V gene (reference sequence). CDR3 loop: CATSSQTGGGWNQPQHF. The CDR3 region has the DNA TGTGCCACCAGCAGTCAAACAGGGGGCGGCTGGAATCAGCCCCAGCATTTT.

J is TRBJ2-7 and V is TRBV30; D may correspond to TRBD1 or TRBD2 (5 bases each). The germline V gene has CDR1 GTSNPN and CDR2 SVGIG (reference sequence). Trimming stripped 1 base from V and 2 bases from J, with 15 bases between. The CDR3 extends over 15 amino acids. The CDR3 sequence is CAWSEGAPGAYEQYF. In DNA, the CDR3 is TGTGCCTGGAGTGAAGGGGCTCCCGGGGCCTACGAGCAGTACTTC.

This clonotype was observed a few times. The CDR3 region has the DNA TGTGCCAGCAGCTACTATCGTAACACTGAAGCTTTCTTT. Its protein product is CASSYYRNTEAFF. The genes are TRBV7-9 and TRBJ1-1; D gene uncertain. Germline V gene data show CDR1 as SEHNR and CDR2 as FQNEAQ (reference sequence). The CDR3 runs 13 residues. The ends were cut back, 4 bases at V and 2 bases at J, with 8 bases in the middle.